These 3 T cell receptor beta chains share one sample of origin, sequenced in a study of T cells in Graves' hyperthyroidism and ophthalmopathy (dated by TCRdb to about 2019). Library prep was done by multiplex PCR. Instrument on record: Illumina HiSeq 2000. The TCR beta CDR3 regions were amplified from RNA transcripts. For the first round of RT-PCR on the TCR CDR3, the HTBI primer set was used together with the Qiagen OneStep RT-PCR kit. Using fastp at Q25 and MiXCR, TCRdb reprocessed the public reads and kept productive beta chains. Here each entry gathers all rows of one CDR3 protein and keeps the most common genes and DNA. The sample table records fewer than 550,000 distinct CDR3 sequences; 15% to 18% of these occur just once. Roughly an eighth of the sample rests with the top ten. The sequenced sample consisted of blood. The receptor set was obtained from a woman in her late teens or twenties with Graves' hyperthyroidism.

In its sample, this clonotype was seen many times. This rearrangement joins TRBV7-8 to TRBJ1-6; 7 bases agree with TRBD1. The CDR3 has 17 residues. The V segment lost 5 bases and the J segment 5 bases; nucleotides outside the gene matches: 12. Germline CDR1 reads SGHVS; CDR2 reads FQNEAQ. The CDR3 reads CASSPSRGYGNNSPLHF. The CDR3 region has the DNA TGTGCCAGCAGCCCTTCCAGGGGGTATGGGAATAATTCACCCCTCCACTTT.

This chain links TRBV25-1 with TRBJ2-1; 8 nucleotides line up with TRBD2. The CDR3 length is 17 residues. CDR1 and CDR2 from the germline V gene are MGHDK and SYGVNS. The ends lost 2 bases at V and 0 bases at J; junction bases unmatched: 6. The DNA of the CDR3 is TGTGCCAGCAGTGAAGGACTAGCTAGAAGCTCCTACAATGAGCAGTTCTTC. This translates into CASSEGLARSSYNEQFF.

This clonotype was counted ten times or more. The chain joins TRBV10-3 to TRBJ2-7; the match to TRBD2 covers 7 bases. The ends lost 10 bases at V and 4 bases at J; junction bases unmatched: 10. The CDR3 runs to 13 residues. CDR1 and CDR2 from the germline V gene are ENHRY and SYGVKD. This CDR3 reads CATYGGRGYEQYF. The CDR3, as DNA: TGTGCCACCTACGGCGGGAGAGGATACGAGCAGTACTTC.